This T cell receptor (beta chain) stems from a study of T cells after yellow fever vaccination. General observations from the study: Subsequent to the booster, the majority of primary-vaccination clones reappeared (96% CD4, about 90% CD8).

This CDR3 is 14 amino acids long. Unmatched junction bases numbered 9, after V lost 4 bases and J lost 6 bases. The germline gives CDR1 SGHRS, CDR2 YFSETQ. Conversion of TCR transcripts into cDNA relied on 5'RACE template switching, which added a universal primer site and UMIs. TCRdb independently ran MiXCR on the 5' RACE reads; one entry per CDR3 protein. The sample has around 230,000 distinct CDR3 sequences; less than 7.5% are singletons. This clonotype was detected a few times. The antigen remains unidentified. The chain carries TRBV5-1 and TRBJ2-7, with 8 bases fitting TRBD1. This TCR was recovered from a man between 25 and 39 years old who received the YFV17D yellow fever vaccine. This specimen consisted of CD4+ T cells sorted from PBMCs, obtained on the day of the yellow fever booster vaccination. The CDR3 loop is CASSPSGTGREQYF. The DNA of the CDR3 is TGCGCCAGCAGCCCCTCCGGGACAGGTCGCGAGCAGTACTTC.